The clone carrying this T cell receptor beta chain was picked up one time. Its antigen remains unknown. The data belong to a study of cytomegalovirus exposure and HLA in healthy donors. Study-wide findings and caveats: The study listed 150 to 200 cytomegalovirus-associated TCR beta chains.

Germline V gene data show CDR1 as MGHRA and CDR2 as YSYEKL. The length of the CDR3 is 14 residues. V trimming: 4 bases; J trimming: 5 bases; junction bases outside the gene matches: 5. Only in-frame clones appear in the TCRdb table, and some are missing; sequencing was by immunoSEQ multiplex PCR. The sample carries roughly 75,000 clones, about 94% recorded once. Specimen: PBMCs. The receptor's source is a woman under 30 in good health and CMV-seronegative. This sequence joins TRBV4-1 and TRBJ1-1; TRBD1 agrees at 9 bases. The CDR3 DNA sequence: TGCGCCAGCAGCCCGACAGGGGGTTATACTGAAGCTTTCTTT. Translation: CASSPTGGYTEAFF.